This note documents a single T cell receptor beta chain sequence. The antigen is unknown. A 5'RACE reaction primed in the constant segment made cDNA libraries of TCR alpha and TCR beta, and these carried sample barcodes and UMIs. From the 5' RACE reads, TCRdb called clonotypes with MiXCR, one entry per CDR3 protein. The data contain 310,000 or so distinct CDR3 sequences, less than 20% of them singletons. These data are taken from a study of T-cell memory formation after mild COVID-19. V lost 5 bases to trimming and J lost 4 bases, with 12 bases between them. The CDR3 has 14 residues. Per germline, CDR1 SNHLY and CDR2 FYNNEI. Study-wide results and limits: Contracting CD4+ clones were located mainly in CM and EM, and CD8+ clones in EMRA. Later expanders leaned toward CD4+, whereas clones contracting from day 15 to 85 were balanced CD4/CD8.

This TCR derives from a man younger than 35 who had mild COVID-19 (a few samples of this study predate the infection). Cell type and time point are not known. This chain joins TRBV2 and TRBJ1-3, with D possibly being TRBD1 (5 bases). Sequenced: PBMCs or a T cell subset sorted from them (not recorded which). For the CDR3, the DNA is TGTGCCAGCAGTCCTTCGCAGGGAGGAAACACCATATATTTT. Translated: CASSPSQGGNTIYF.